In its sample, the clone carrying this T cell receptor beta chain was seen a few times. The CDR3 runs 19 residues. Germline V gives CDR1 MNHEY, CDR2 SVGAGI. V lost 2 bases, J lost 5 bases, and 22 bases lay in between. TCRdb reprocessed the 5' RACE reads via MiXCR and lists one record per CDR3 protein. The sample carries tens of thousands of distinct CDR3 sequences, more than 10% recorded once. This specimen belongs to a study of T-cell memory formation after mild COVID-19. The source is an adult woman who had mild COVID-19 (a few samples of this study predate the infection). Cell type and time point are not known. The gene calls are TRBV6-5 and TRBJ2-6, with D possibly TRBD2 on 6 matching bases. The sample was PBMCs or a T cell subset sorted from them (not recorded which). CDR3 DNA: TGTGCCAGCAGTTACCAGCCAGTAGGAGGGCCCAATAGGGCCAACGTCCTGACTTTC. Its protein is CASSYQPVGGPNRANVLTF.